Listed below are T cell receptor beta chains from one sample, sequenced in a study of T cell repertoires in ileal Crohn's disease. Repertoires were generated with immunoSEQ multiplex PCR, while TCRdb's copy carries only in-frame clones and drops some. The data show about 17,000 clones, 50% to 75% seen once. What was sequenced was ileal tissue. These receptors all come from an adult with Crohn's disease. Each CDR3 is given with its conserved first and last residue. The D gene is left open where the match is weak. Only part of the rows carry a size: once, few, many, or a class if the clone is expanded.

v_gene	abundance	j_gene	d_gene	CDR3aa	CDR3nt
TRBV7-2	few	TRBJ2-1	TRBD2	CASSLEGLAGDEQFF	TGTGCCAGCAGCTTAGAAGGCCTAGCGGGAGATGAGCAGTTCTTC
TRBV18	.	TRBJ2-5	.	CASSPQGGRETQYF	TGTGCCAGCTCACCCCAGGGAGGACGAGAGACCCAGTACTTC
TRBV6-1	.	TRBJ1-3	.	CASSDAGWTGNTIYF	TGTGCCAGCAGTGATGCAGGGTGGACTGGAAACACCATATATTTT
TRBV28	.	TRBJ1-5	.	CASSLTGVGQPQHF	TGTGCCAGCAGCCTGACAGGAGTTGGTCAGCCCCAGCATTTT
TRBV4-2	once	TRBJ1-1	.	CASSQENTPGGVEAFF	TGTGCCAGCAGCCAAGAGAACACGCCGGGGGGTGTTGAAGCTTTCTTT
TRBV6-5	.	TRBJ1-2	.	CASSYNSLYGYTF	TGTGCCAGCAGTTACAACAGCCTCTATGGCTACACCTTC
TRBV30	few	TRBJ1-1	.	CAWRTGSGMNTEAFF	TGTGCCTGGAGGACCGGGAGCGGCATGAACACTGAAGCTTTCTTT
TRBV12-2	.	TRBJ2-7	.	CASRDLPGLASWEQYF	TGTGCAAGTCGCGACCTTCCGGGACTAGCGAGCTGGGAGCAGTACTTC
TRBV27	.	TRBJ1-5	.	CASRGRAGQPQHF	TGTGCCAGCAGAGGACGGGCGGGTCAGCCCCAGCATTTT
TRBV2	.	TRBJ2-7	TRBD1	CASVGDSPTYEQYF	TGTGCCAGCGTGGGGGACAGCCCGACCTACGAGCAGTACTTC
TRBV27	.	TRBJ2-3	.	CASNSASSTDTQYF	TGTGCCAGCAATAGCGCTTCTAGCACAGATACGCAGTATTTT
TRBV2	.	TRBJ1-2	.	CASSVAKGEYYGYTF	TGTGCCAGCAGTGTAGCCAAGGGGGAGTACTATGGCTACACCTTC
TRBV4-1	.	TRBJ2-1	TRBD2	CASSQEGLAGSSYNEQFF	TGCGCCAGCAGCCAAGAGGGACTAGCGGGAAGCTCCTACAATGAGCAGTTCTTC
TRBV10-1	.	TRBJ1-5	.	CAGYGTYGNQPQHF	TGCGCCGGCTACGGGACATATGGCAATCAGCCCCAGCATTTT
TRBV19	medium-sized	TRBJ2-3	TRBD1	CASSIGGGSTDTQYF	TGTGCCAGTAGTATAGGAGGGGGCAGCACAGATACGCAGTATTTT
TRBV30	.	TRBJ1-1	.	CAWSNLNTEAFF	TGTGCCTGGAGCAATTTGAACACTGAAGCTTTCTTT
TRBV11-2	.	TRBJ1-2	.	CASSPSPGTGTHF	TGTGCCAGCAGCCCTTCCCCGGGAACAGGGACCCACTTC
TRBV9	.	TRBJ2-5	TRBD1	CASSVGGNRGYQETQYF	TGTGCCAGCAGCGTAGGTGGAAACAGGGGATACCAAGAGACCCAGTACTTC
TRBV6-5	.	TRBJ2-7	.	CASTEGGDGGSGQYF	TGTGCCAGCACCGAAGGGGGGGATGGGGGATCCGGGCAGTACTTC
TRBV30	few	TRBJ1-2	.	CAWSPGYGYTF	TGTGCCTGGAGCCCAGGATATGGCTACACCTTC
TRBV10-3	few	TRBJ1-1	.	CAISAGGNTEAFF	TGTGCCATCAGTGCCGGGGGGAACACTGAAGCTTTCTTT
TRBV5-1	once	TRBJ2-7	TRBD2	CASSPHSSGASEQYF	TGCGCCAGCAGCCCACACTCTAGCGGGGCCAGTGAGCAGTACTTC
TRBV2	.	TRBJ2-4	TRBD2	CASGRDGRGIQYF	TGTGCCAGCGGGAGGGACGGCCGGGGGATTCAGTACTTC
TRBV4-1	.	TRBJ1-1	TRBD1	CASSPGTGGTEAFF	TGCGCCAGCAGCCCCGGGACAGGGGGCACTGAAGCTTTCTTT
TRBV13	once	TRBJ1-1	.	CASSSERGTEAFF	TGTGCCAGCAGCTCTGAAAGAGGCACTGAAGCTTTCTTT
TRBV20-1	.	TRBJ1-1	.	CSALANTEAFF	TGCAGTGCCCTGGCCAACACTGAAGCTTTCTTT
TRBV6-5	.	TRBJ1-3	.	CASSYSTSSGNTIYF	TGTGCCAGCAGTTACTCTACGAGCTCTGGAAACACCATATATTTT
TRBV6-4	once	TRBJ1-5	.	CASSEGSNQPQHF	TGTGCCAGCAGTGAGGGCAGCAATCAGCCCCAGCATTTT
TRBV5-4	once	TRBJ1-4	.	CASSPTSTNEKLFF	TGTGCCAGCAGCCCGACTTCAACTAATGAAAAACTGTTTTTT
TRBV28	few	TRBJ1-1	.	CASSPPAGTEAFF	TGTGCCAGCAGTCCCCCAGCGGGCACTGAAGCTTTCTTT
TRBV29-1	few	TRBJ1-2	.	CSVGSGQLSYTF	TGCAGCGTAGGATCAGGGCAGTTGAGCTACACCTTC
TRBV7-2	.	TRBJ2-1	TRBD1	CASSQGAQYNEQFF	TGTGCCAGCAGCCAGGGGGCGCAGTACAATGAGCAGTTCTTC
TRBV15	.	TRBJ1-2	TRBD1	CATSRPGTGATNYGYTF	TGTGCCACCAGCCGTCCCGGGACAGGAGCCACTAACTATGGCTACACCTTC
TRBV7-9	.	TRBJ2-3	TRBD1	CASSRQGKTDTQYF	TGTGCCAGCAGCCGACAGGGGAAAACAGATACGCAGTATTTT
TRBV2	.	TRBJ2-7	TRBD2	CASSPPRLADKFYEQYF	TGTGCCAGCTCTCCCCCCCGACTAGCGGATAAGTTCTACGAGCAGTACTTC
TRBV7-2	.	TRBJ2-7	TRBD2	CASSPTTSGWGYEQYF	TGTGCCAGCAGCCCCACTACTAGCGGGTGGGGCTACGAGCAGTACTTC
TRBV6-6	.	TRBJ2-7	.	CASSFDSSLSYEQYF	TGTGCCAGCAGTTTTGACAGCAGCCTCTCCTACGAGCAGTACTTC
TRBV29-1	.	TRBJ1-1	.	CSVETGGRSTEAFF	TGCAGCGTTGAGACCGGGGGACGGTCGACTGAAGCTTTCTTT
TRBV7-9	few	TRBJ2-1	.	CASSLPRLHSYNEQFF	TGTGCCAGCAGCTTACCGAGGCTACACTCCTACAATGAGCAGTTCTTC
TRBV2	.	TRBJ1-1	.	CASSEAGGNTEAFF	TGTGCCAGCAGTGAAGCGGGGGGGAACACTGAAGCTTTCTTT
TRBV5-5	.	TRBJ1-5	.	CASSRTREDQPQHF	TGTGCCAGCAGCCGGACAAGGGAAGATCAGCCCCAGCATTTT
TRBV7-2	.	TRBJ1-4	TRBD1	CASSSQGGGTNEKLFF	TGTGCCAGCAGCTCACAGGGGGGAGGTACTAATGAAAAACTGTTTTTT
TRBV6-6	.	TRBJ1-1	.	CASSYGRSTEAFF	TGTGCCAGCAGTTACGGCAGGTCCACTGAAGCTTTCTTT
TRBV6-5	.	TRBJ2-7	TRBD1	CASSYQGTDYEQYF	TGTGCCAGCAGTTATCAGGGGACAGACTACGAGCAGTACTTC
TRBV28	.	TRBJ2-1	.	CASSLVARANEQFF	TGTGCCAGCAGTTTAGTGGCCAGGGCCAATGAGCAGTTCTTC
TRBV11-2	few	TRBJ2-1	.	CASSWTAGQQFF	TGTGCCAGCAGCTGGACCGCGGGACAGCAGTTCTTC
TRBV29-1	.	TRBJ1-1	.	CSVGGGGNTEAFF	TGCAGCGTTGGGGGAGGGGGGAACACTGAAGCTTTCTTT
TRBV6-6	.	TRBJ1-4	.	CASLGQLGEKLFF	TGTGCCAGCCTGGGGCAGTTGGGTGAAAAACTGTTTTTT
TRBV5-1	.	TRBJ1-2	TRBD1	CASKLWTGGNGYTF	TGCGCCAGCAAATTGTGGACAGGAGGGAATGGCTACACCTTC
TRBV10-1	.	TRBJ2-7	.	CASSEFLSTGEQYF	TGCGCCAGCAGTGAATTTCTATCCACCGGCGAGCAGTACTTC
TRBV28	few	TRBJ1-2	.	CASSYRGIGYTF	TGTGCCAGCAGTTATAGGGGGATTGGCTACACCTTC
TRBV7-9	.	TRBJ1-2	.	CASSLVERPNYGYTF	TGTGCCAGCAGCTTAGTGGAGAGGCCTAACTATGGCTACACCTTC
TRBV5-1	.	TRBJ1-2	.	CASSLAGLGGYTF	TGCGCCAGCAGCTTGGCAGGGTTGGGCGGCTACACCTTC
TRBV27	.	TRBJ1-5	TRBD1	CASSVTGAGQPQHF	TGTGCCAGCAGCGTAACAGGGGCGGGTCAGCCCCAGCATTTT
TRBV7-7	.	TRBJ1-1	.	CASSRQYNTEAFF	TGTGCTAGCAGTCGACAGTACAACACTGAAGCTTTCTTT
TRBV10-3	few	TRBJ2-6	.	CAISESGDSSGANVLTF	TGTGCCATCAGTGAGTCCGGGGATAGCTCTGGGGCCAACGTCCTGACTTTC
TRBV27	few	TRBJ2-7	TRBD2	CASSPGLVVREQYF	TGTGCCAGCAGTCCGGGACTAGTAGTACGAGAGCAGTACTTC
TRBV30	.	TRBJ2-3	TRBD2	CAWKPGLATDTQYF	TGTGCCTGGAAGCCGGGACTAGCCACAGATACGCAGTATTTT
TRBV4-2	few	TRBJ2-1	TRBD2	CASSQDGTSGSFYNEQFF	TGTGCCAGCAGCCAAGATGGGACTAGCGGGAGTTTCTACAATGAGCAGTTCTTC